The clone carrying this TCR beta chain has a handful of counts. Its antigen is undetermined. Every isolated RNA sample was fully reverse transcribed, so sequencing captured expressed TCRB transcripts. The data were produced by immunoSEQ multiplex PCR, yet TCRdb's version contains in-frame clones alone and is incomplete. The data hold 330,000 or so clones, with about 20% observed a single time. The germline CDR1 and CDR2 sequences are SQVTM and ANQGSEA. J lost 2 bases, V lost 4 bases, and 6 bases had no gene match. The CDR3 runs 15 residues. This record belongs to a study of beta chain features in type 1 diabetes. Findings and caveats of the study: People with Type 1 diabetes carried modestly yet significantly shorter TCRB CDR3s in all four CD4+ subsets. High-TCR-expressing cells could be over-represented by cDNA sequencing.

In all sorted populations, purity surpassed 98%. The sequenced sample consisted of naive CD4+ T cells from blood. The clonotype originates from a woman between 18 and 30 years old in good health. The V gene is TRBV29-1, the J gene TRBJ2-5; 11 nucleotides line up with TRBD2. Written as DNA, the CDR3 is TGCAGCGTTGCCCTAATAGCGGGGGGGCAAGAGACCCAGTACTTC. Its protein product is CSVALIAGGQETQYF.